This T cell receptor (beta chain) came from a study of regulatory T cells in long-lasting Graves disease. The time point here: newly diagnosed GD, antithyroid drugs for less than 3 months. With RNA extracted from PBMCs as input, the TCR library was made. This clonotype was found many times. CDR3 regions were amplified by Arm-PCR using iRepertoire HTBI primers to build TCR beta libraries. One entry per CDR3 protein, called by TCRdb with MiXCR from the multiplex PCR reads. The repertoire consists of about 440,000 distinct CDR3 sequences, with about 16% occurring once and the leading ten covering roughly a sixth. These same data were also listed under a study on T cells in Graves' hyperthyroidism and ophthalmopathy.

The TCR sequence derives from a woman aged 25 to 39 with Graves disease. This specimen was peripheral blood mononuclear cells (PBMCs), taken at new diagnosis, from a patient treated with antithyroid drugs.

In nucleotides, the CDR3 is TGTGCCAGCAGCTTAATCCCGGCAGGTACGACTGAAGCTTTCTTT. This encodes CASSLIPAGTTEAFF. The V call is TRBV7-9, the J call TRBJ1-1; D uncertain. V gave up 2 bases and J gave up 5 bases, with 15 bases separating them. In germline, CDR1 is SEHNR, CDR2 FQNEAQ (reference sequence). The CDR3 has 15 amino acids.